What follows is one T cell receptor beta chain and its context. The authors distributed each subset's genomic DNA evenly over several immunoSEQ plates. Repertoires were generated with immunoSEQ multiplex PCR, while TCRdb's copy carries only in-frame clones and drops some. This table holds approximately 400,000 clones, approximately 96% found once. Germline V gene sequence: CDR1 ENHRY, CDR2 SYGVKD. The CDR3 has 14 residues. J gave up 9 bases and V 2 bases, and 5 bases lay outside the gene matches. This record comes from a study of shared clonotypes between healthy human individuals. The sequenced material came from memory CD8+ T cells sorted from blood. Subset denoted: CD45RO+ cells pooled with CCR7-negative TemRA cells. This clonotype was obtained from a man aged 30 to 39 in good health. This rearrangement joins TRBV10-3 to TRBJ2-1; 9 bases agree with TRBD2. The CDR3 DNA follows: TGTGCCATCAGTGAGAAATTACTAGCGGGTGAGCAGTTCTTC. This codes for CAISEKLLAGEQFF.